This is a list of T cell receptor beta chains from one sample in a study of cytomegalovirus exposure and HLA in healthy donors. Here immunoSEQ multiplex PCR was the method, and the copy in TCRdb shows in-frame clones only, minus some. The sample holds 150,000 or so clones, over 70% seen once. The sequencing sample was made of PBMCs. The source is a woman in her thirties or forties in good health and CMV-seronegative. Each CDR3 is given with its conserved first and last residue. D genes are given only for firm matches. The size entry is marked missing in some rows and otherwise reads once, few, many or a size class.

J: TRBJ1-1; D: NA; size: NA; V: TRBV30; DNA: TGTGCCTGGACACAGGGCCTAGTGAACACTGAAGCTTTCTTT; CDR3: CAWTQGLVNTEAFF
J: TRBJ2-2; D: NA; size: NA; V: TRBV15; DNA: TGTGCCACCAGCAGAGTTTCCGACACCGGGGAGCTGTTTTTT; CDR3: CATSRVSDTGELFF
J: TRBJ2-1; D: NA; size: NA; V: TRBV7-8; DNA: TGTGCCAGCAGCTACCGCGGGGAAAGGGGGCGCGGGGTGAATGAGCAGTTCTTC; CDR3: CASSYRGERGRGVNEQFF
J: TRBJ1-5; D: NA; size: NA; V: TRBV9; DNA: TGTGCCAGCAGCGTAGAAGCGGGACGGCAGCCCCAGCATTTT; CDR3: CASSVEAGRQPQHF
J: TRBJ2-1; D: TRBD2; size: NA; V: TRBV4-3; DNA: TGCGCCAGCAGCCAACCTTCTGGGACTAGCGGGATCTACAATGAGCAGTTCTTC; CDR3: CASSQPSGTSGIYNEQFF
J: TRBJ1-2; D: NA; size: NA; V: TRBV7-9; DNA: TGTGCCAGCAGCGTACAAGACTATGGCTACACCTTC; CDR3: CASSVQDYGYTF
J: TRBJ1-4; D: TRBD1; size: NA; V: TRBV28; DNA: TGTGCCAGCAGTCAACAGGGGGATGGAACGAAGGAAAAACTGTTTTTT; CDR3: CASSQQGDGTKEKLFF
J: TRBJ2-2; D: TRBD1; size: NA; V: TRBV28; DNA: TGTGCCAGCAGTTTTGCGACAGGGCTCGGGGAGCTGTTTTTT; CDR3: CASSFATGLGELFF
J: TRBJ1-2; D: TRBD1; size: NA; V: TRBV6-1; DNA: TGTGCCAGCAGTGAGCGGGACAGGGGTGGCTACACCTTC; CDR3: CASSERDRGGYTF
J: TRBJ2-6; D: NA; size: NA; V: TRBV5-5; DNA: TGTGCCAGCAGCTTGTTATCTGGGGCCAACGTCCTGACTTTC; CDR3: CASSLLSGANVLTF
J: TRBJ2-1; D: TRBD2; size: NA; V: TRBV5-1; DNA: TGCGCCAGCAGCCGCCGGACTAGCGGGAACAATGAGCAGTTCTTC; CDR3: CASSRRTSGNNEQFF
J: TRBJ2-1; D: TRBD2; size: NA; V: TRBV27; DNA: TGTGCCAGCAGACTAGCGGGAGGGAGGGATGAGCAGTTCTTC; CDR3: CASRLAGGRDEQFF
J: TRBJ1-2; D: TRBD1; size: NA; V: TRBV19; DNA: TGTGCCAGCGGGAGCCGGGACAGGGGCTATGGCTACACCTTC; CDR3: CASGSRDRGYGYTF
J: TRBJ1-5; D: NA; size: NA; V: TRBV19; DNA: TGTGCCAGTAGTACCCCAGGGTTGGGTCAGCCCCAGCATTTT; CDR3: CASSTPGLGQPQHF
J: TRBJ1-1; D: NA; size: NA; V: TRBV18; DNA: TGTGCCAGCTCATTATACAAGGACAGTCTTTCGGCTTTCTTT; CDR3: CASSLYKDSLSAFF
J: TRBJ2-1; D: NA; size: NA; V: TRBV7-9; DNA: TGTGCCAGCAGCTACGAGGGGGTCTCCTACAATGAGCAGTTCTTC; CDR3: CASSYEGVSYNEQFF
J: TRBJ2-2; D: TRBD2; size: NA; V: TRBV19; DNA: TGTGCCAGTAGGGGACTAGCGGGACTCGCGAACACCGGGGAGCTGTTTTTT; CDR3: CASRGLAGLANTGELFF
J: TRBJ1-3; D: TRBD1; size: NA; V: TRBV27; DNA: TGTGCCAGCAGTTCCGGACAGGGTGGTTGGAGAAACACCATATATTTT; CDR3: CASSSGQGGWRNTIYF
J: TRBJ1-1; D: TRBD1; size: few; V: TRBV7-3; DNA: TGTGCCAGCAGCCTCCGGGACAGGGATGAAGCTTTCTTT; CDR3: CASSLRDRDEAFF
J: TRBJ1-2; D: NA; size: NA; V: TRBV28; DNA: TGTGCCAGCAGTTTAACAGCAAACTATGGCTACACCTTC; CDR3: CASSLTANYGYTF
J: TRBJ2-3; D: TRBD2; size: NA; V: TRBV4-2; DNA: TGTGCCAGCAGCTCCCTAGCGGGGGGTCTCATAGATACGCAGTATTTT; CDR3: CASSSLAGGLIDTQYF
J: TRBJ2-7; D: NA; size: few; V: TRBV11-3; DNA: TGTGCCAGCAGCCCCCCCTCGGGGGAGCAGTACTTC; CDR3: CASSPPSGEQYF
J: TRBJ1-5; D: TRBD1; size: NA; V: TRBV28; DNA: TGTGCCAGCAGTTTCGAGGGGGCGGTTAAAGGTCAGCCCCAGCATTTT; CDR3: CASSFEGAVKGQPQHF
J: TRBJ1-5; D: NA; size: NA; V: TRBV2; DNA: TGTGCCAGCAGTGATTGGGGGGAGCAGCCCCAGCATTTT; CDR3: CASSDWGEQPQHF
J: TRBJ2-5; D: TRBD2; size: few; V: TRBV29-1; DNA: TGCAGCGTCCTTAGGGCTAGCGGGGAACAAGAGACCCAGTACTTC; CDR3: CSVLRASGEQETQYF
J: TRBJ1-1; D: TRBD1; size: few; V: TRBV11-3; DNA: TGTGCCAGCAGCCGCCGGACAGGGCGGGACACTGAAGCTTTCTTT; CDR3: CASSRRTGRDTEAFF
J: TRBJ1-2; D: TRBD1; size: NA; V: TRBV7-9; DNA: TGTGCCAGCAGCTTTGCTATGACAGGGAACTATGGCTACACCTTC; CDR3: CASSFAMTGNYGYTF
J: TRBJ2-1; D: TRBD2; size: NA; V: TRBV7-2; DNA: TGTGCCAGCAGCTTGGTATATAGCGGGGGGACCTCCTACAATGAGCAGTTCTTC; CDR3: CASSLVYSGGTSYNEQFF
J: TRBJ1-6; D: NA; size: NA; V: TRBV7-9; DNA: TGTGCCAGCAGCCCACAAGTTTTTGAGGCACCCCTCCACTTT; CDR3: CASSPQVFEAPLHF
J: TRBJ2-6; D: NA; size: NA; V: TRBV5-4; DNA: TGTGCCAGCAGCCCCAAGGACAGACCGGCGGCCAACGTCCTGACTTTC; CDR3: CASSPKDRPAANVLTF
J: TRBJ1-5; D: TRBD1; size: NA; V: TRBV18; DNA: TGTGCCAGCTCACCAGGGGACAGCACTCAGCCCCAGCATTTT; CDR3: CASSPGDSTQPQHF
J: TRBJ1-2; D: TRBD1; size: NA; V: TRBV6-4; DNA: TGTGCCAGCAGTGACGGTCAGGGGACAGGGGGGAACTATGGCTACACCTTC; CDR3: CASSDGQGTGGNYGYTF
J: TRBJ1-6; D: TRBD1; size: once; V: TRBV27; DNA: TGTGCCAGCCAGGGGGGATATAATTCACCCCTCCACTTT; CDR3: CASQGGYNSPLHF
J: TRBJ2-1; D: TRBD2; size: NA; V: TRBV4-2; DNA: TGTGCCAGCAGCCAAGATTTAACTAGCGGCCACAATGAGCAGTTCTTC; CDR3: CASSQDLTSGHNEQFF
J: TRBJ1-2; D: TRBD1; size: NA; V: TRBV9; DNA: TGTGCCAGCAGCGCCTCTCTCAGGGACAGTTCTACCTTC; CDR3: CASSASLRDSSTF
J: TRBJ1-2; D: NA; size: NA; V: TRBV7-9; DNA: TGTGCCAGCTCAACCGGGGGGGGCGCCTATGGCTACACCTTC; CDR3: CASSTGGGAYGYTF
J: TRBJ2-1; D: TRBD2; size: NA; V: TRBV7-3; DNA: TGTGCCAGCAGCGACCGACTAGCTGACAATGAGCAGTTCTTC; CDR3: CASSDRLADNEQFF
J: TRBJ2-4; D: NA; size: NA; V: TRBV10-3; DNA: TGTGCCATCAGTGAGTCGAACTCACGAGCTAGCACGGTCAAAAACATTCAGTACTTC; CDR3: CAISESNSRASTVKNIQYF
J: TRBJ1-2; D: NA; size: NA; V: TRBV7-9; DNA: TGTGCCAGCAGCTTGGGACTGCAGATCGTTAATGGCTACACCTTC; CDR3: CASSLGLQIVNGYTF
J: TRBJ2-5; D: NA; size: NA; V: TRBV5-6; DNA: TGTGCCAGCAGCTTACCTCTAGGAGAGACCCAGTACTTC; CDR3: CASSLPLGETQYF
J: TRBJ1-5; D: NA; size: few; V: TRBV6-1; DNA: TGTGCCAGCAGTCATACAGGCTCCAATCAGCCCCAGCATTTT; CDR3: CASSHTGSNQPQHF
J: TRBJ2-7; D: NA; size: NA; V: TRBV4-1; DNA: TGCGCCAGCAGCCAAGGACTAGTCGGCGAGCAGTACTTC; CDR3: CASSQGLVGEQYF
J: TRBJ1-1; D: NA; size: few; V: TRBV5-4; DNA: TGTGCCAGCAGCACGGGCGGGAGGGGAGAAGCTTTCTTT; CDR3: CASSTGGRGEAFF
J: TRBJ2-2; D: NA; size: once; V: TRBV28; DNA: TGTGCCAGCCTGGAGGGAGCCGGGGAGCTGTTTTTT; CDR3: CASLEGAGELFF
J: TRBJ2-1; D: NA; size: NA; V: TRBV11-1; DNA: TGTGCCAGCAGCCCCCTGAGAGAGCTATACAATGAGCAGTTCTTC; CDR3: CASSPLRELYNEQFF
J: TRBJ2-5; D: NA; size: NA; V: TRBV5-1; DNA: TGCGCCAGCAGCTACGTTAGCGGCAGTAAAGAGACCCAGTACTTC; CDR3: CASSYVSGSKETQYF
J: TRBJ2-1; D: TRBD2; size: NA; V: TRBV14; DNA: TGTGCCAGCAGCCAACTCGGGACTAGCGTCAGCAATGAGCAGTTCTTC; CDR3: CASSQLGTSVSNEQFF
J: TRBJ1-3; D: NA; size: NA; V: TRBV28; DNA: TGTGCCAGCAGTTTCGCTCAGGGTGGAAACACCATATATTTT; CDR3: CASSFAQGGNTIYF
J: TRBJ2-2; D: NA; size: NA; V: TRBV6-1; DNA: TGTGCCAGCAGTGTCCAGGGAATTTCCGGGGAGCTGTTTTTT; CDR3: CASSVQGISGELFF
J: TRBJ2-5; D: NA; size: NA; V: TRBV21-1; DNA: TGTGCCAGCAGTATCGTGCGGGGGGCAAGAGAGACCCAGTACTTC; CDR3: CASSIVRGARETQYF
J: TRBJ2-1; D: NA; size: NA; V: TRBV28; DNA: TGTGCCAGCACTGGGGGGAACATCTACAATGAGCAGTTCTTC; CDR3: CASTGGNIYNEQFF
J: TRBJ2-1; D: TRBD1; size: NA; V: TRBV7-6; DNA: TGTGCCAGCAGCTTTCAGCCGGGACAGGGATCGGAGCAGTTCTTC; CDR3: CASSFQPGQGSEQFF
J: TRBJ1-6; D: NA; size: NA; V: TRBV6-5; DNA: TGTGCCAGCAGTCCGCGTTCGTATAATTCACCCCTCCACTTT; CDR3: CASSPRSYNSPLHF